A single sample is the source of the 26 T cell receptor beta chains below, sequenced in a study of cytomegalovirus exposure and HLA in healthy donors. PCR was performed using 60 Vbeta and 13 Jbeta primers. Clones were read by immunoSEQ multiplex PCR, and TCRdb kept only the in-frame ones, dropping some. Of about 120,000 clones listed, roughly two thirds are singletons. Sequencing was carried out using PBMCs. Receptors originate from a man aged 25-45 years in good health and CMV-seropositive.

This clone was recorded only once. This chain connects TRBV18 to TRBJ2-7, with TRBD2 as a possible D gene (6 bases). The CDR3 has 16 residues. CDR1 KGHSH and CDR2 LQKENI come from the germline V gene. Trimming took 0 bases from V and 9 from J, leaving 21 bases between them. The CDR3 nucleotides read TGTGCCAGCTCACCACCTCCGAGTACGGGGACTTATGGGCAGTACTTC. As protein: CASSPPPSTGTYGQYF. Variable domain in full (rest from reference TRBV18 and TRBJ2-7): NAGVMQNPRHLVRRRGQEARLRCSPMKGHSHVYWYRQLPEEGLKFMVYLQKENIIDESGMPKERFSAEFPKEGPSILRIQQVVRGDSAAYFCASSPPPSTGTYGQYFGPGTRLTVT.

This clone was recorded only once. The chain carries TRBV29-1 and TRBJ1-3; D gene uncertain. Looked up from germline, CDR1 is SQVTM and CDR2 is ANQGSEA. CDR3 length equals 14 residues. Trimming stripped 7 bases from V and 0 bases from J, with 13 bases between. CDR3 protein: CSAGEHFSGNTIYF. CDR3 bases: TGCAGCGCCGGGGAGCATTTCTCTGGAAACACCATATATTTT. The full variable domain, in which reference TRBV29-1 and TRBJ1-3 provide the parts outside the CDR3, is SAVISQKPSRDICQRGTSLTIQCQVDSQVTMMFWYRQQPGQSLTLIATANQGSEATYESGFVIDKFPISRPNLTFSTLTVSNMSPEDSSIYLCSAGEHFSGNTIYFGEGSWLTVV.

This clone was found a few times. V and J are TRBV19 and TRBJ1-6, with 7 bases matching TRBD1. Germline CDR1 and CDR2: LNHDA and SQIVND (reference sequence). Losses at the gene ends were 9 bases for V and 6 bases for J; bases not matched to a gene: 5. This CDR3 has 13 residues. CDR3 bases: TGTGCCAGGAGGGGGCAGCTTAATTCACCCCTCCACTTT. This gives the protein CARRGQLNSPLHF. The full variable domain, completed using reference TRBV19 and TRBJ1-6, is DGGITQSPKYLFRKEGQNVTLSCEQNLNHDAMYWYRQDPGQGLRLIYYSQIVNDFQKGDIAEGYSVSREKKESFPLTVTSAQKNPTAFYLCARRGQLNSPLHFGNGTRLTVT.

Comment on this clone: Other DNA sequences in this specimen translate into the identical CDR3. DNA of the CDR3: TGTGCTAGTGGTTTGGAATCGGGGACTACTCAGTTCTTC. Protein: CASGLESGTTQFF. J is TRBJ2-1 and V is TRBV12-5; TRBD2 agrees at 7 bases. The CDR3 length is 13 residues. Germline V gives CDR1 LGHNT, CDR2 FRNRAP. The junction had 7 bases not matched to a gene; V was cut back by 1 base and J by 13 bases.

The chain links TRBV7-2 to TRBJ2-1, with unresolved D. Germline loops: CDR1 SGHTA, CDR2 FQGNSA. V was clipped by 3 bases and J by 13 bases, with 13 bases between them. This CDR3 is 12 amino acids long. DNA for the CDR3: TGTGCCAGCAGCTTTGTCTCAGTGGTACAGTTCTTC. Translation: CASSFVSVVQFF. The full variable domain, in which reference TRBV7-2 and TRBJ2-1 provide the parts outside the CDR3, is GAGVSQSPSNKVTEKGKDVELRCDPISGHTALYWYRQSLGQGLEFLIYFQGNSAPDKSGLPSDRFSAERTGGSVSTLTIQRTQQEDSAVYLCASSFVSVVQFFGPGTRLTVL.

The chain carries TRBV19 and TRBJ2-1, with unresolved D. Germline CDR1 is LNHDA and CDR2 is SQIVND (reference sequence). The CDR3 runs 16 residues. Trimming cost V 6 bases and J 0 bases, with 15 bases left between them. For the CDR3, the DNA is TGTGCCAGTAGGATACGACACTTGAGCTCCTACAATGAGCAGTTCTTC. It encodes CASRIRHLSSYNEQFF. The variable domain in full, with the rest retrieved from reference TRBV19 and TRBJ2-1, is DGGITQSPKYLFRKEGQNVTLSCEQNLNHDAMYWYRQDPGQGLRLIYYSQIVNDFQKGDIAEGYSVSREKKESFPLTVTSAQKNPTAFYLCASRIRHLSSYNEQFFGPGTRLTVL.

The chain joins TRBV4-2 to TRBJ2-3; 9 bases match TRBD2. The V segment lost 0 bases and the J segment 2 bases; nucleotides outside the gene matches: 9. The germline V gene has CDR1 LGHNA and CDR2 YNFKEQ. The CDR3 runs 18 residues. CDR3 protein: CASSQDSSGRFTTDTQYF. In nucleotides, the CDR3 is TGTGCCAGCAGCCAAGATTCGAGCGGGAGGTTTACCACAGATACGCAGTATTTT.

The V and J genes are TRBV23-1 and TRBJ2-3, with 8 nucleotides matching TRBD2. TRBV23-1 is an ORF; its function is uncertain. The V gene end was trimmed by 2 bases and the J gene end by 2 bases; junction bases not matched to a gene: 15. There are 19 residues in the CDR3. The CDR3 DNA reads TGCGCCAGCAGTCAAACCGGAGCCCCTAGCGGGTTGACCACAGATACGCAGTATTTT. Translated: CASSQTGAPSGLTTDTQYF.

The rearrangement joins TRBV19 to TRBJ2-5; TRBD1 might be the D (6 bases). This CDR3 has 14 amino acids. The germline V and J ends were trimmed by 3 bases and 4 bases, with 12 bases remaining between them. The germline CDR1 and CDR2 sequences are LNHDA and SQIVND (reference sequence). The CDR3 bases are TGTGCCAGTAGTATCACAGGGTTCCCAGAGACCCAGTACTTC. This codes for CASSITGFPETQYF.

In its sample, this clone was seen once. The chain joins TRBV14 to TRBJ1-5, with no clear D. CDR3 size: 14 residues. Trimming shortened V by 0 bases and J by 3 bases, and 6 bases separated the two germline ends. CDR1 is SGHDN and CDR2 is FVKESK in the germline V gene. The CDR3 region is CASSQDGYNQPQHF. The CDR3 coding sequence is TGTGCCAGCAGCCAAGACGGTTACAATCAGCCCCAGCATTTT.

The rearrangement joins TRBV9 to TRBJ2-7; tentatively, D is TRBD1 (5 bases). The CDR3 has 14 amino acids. CDR1 is SGDLS, CDR2 YYNGEE, per germline. V was cut by 3 bases and J by 2 bases, with 12 bases left in between. CDR3 nucleotides: TGTGCCAGCAGCGGGGGCCTGGGCCCCTACGAGCAGTACTTC. It codes for CASSGGLGPYEQYF.

The rearrangement links TRBV5-6 to TRBJ2-5; 10 bases agree with TRBD1. CDR1 and CDR2 from the germline V gene are SGHDT and YYEEEE. There are 14 residues in the CDR3. Trimming at V came to 3 bases and at J to 4 bases, leaving 3 bases not matched to a gene. CDR3 sequence: CASSSRTGGETQYF. The CDR3 nucleotides are TGTGCCAGCAGCTCGCGGACAGGGGGAGAGACCCAGTACTTC.

The J gene is TRBJ1-6, the V gene TRBV7-9; the match to TRBD1 covers 9 bases. Per germline, CDR1 SEHNR and CDR2 FQNEAQ (reference sequence). J lost 8 bases, V lost 5 bases, and 4 bases had no gene match. The CDR3 is made up of 14 amino acids. The CDR3 sequence is CASSPWDRDSPLHF. The CDR3 DNA reads TGTGCCAGCAGCCCCTGGGACAGGGATTCACCCCTCCACTTT.

V is TRBV5-4 and J is TRBJ2-5; 7 bases match TRBD2. The last part of the DNA fits TRBJ2-7 better; the J call may be wrong. The germline gives CDR1 SGHNT, CDR2 YYREEE (reference sequence). CDR3 size: 15 residues. This CDR3 is CASSLAGGSNYEQYF. The CDR3 bases are TGTGCCAGCAGCTTGGCGGGCGGGAGTAACTACGAGCAGTACTTC.

Regarding this clone: One end of the junction fails to match germline, which may point to a read error. DNA for the CDR3: TGTGCCAGCAGCGTAGGGTACACTGAGCAGTTCTTC. This sequence encodes CASSVGYTEQFF. The chain is built from TRBV9 and TRBJ2-1; the D is unclear. Germline V gene data show CDR1 as SGDLS and CDR2 as YYNGEE. The CDR3 consists of 12 residues.

This clone was counted once. Written as DNA, the CDR3 is TGTGCCAGCAGCTCACCAGGGGCTGGGGCCAACGTCCTGACTTTC. This translates into CASSSPGAGANVLTF. This rearrangement joins TRBV5-4 to TRBJ2-6; perhaps TRBD1 as D (6 bases). Germline V gene sequence: CDR1 SGHNT, CDR2 YYREEE (reference sequence). With 3 bases removed from V and 2 bases from J, the gap between germline ends came to 9 bases. This CDR3 comprises 15 residues. The full variable domain, completed using reference TRBV5-4 and TRBJ2-6, is ETGVTQSPTHLIKTRGQQVTLRCSSQSGHNTVSWYQQALGQGPQFIFQYYREEENGRGNFPPRFSGLQFPNYSSELNVNALELDDSALYLCASSSPGAGANVLTFGAGSRLTVL.

This clone was counted only a few times. Additional DNA sequences in this sample encode the identical CDR3. The V gene is TRBV10-3, the J gene TRBJ2-3, with 13 bases lining up with TRBD2. The ends lost 2 bases at V and 6 bases at J; junction bases unmatched: 5. The CDR3 contains 16 residues. The V gene's germline CDR1 is ENHRY and CDR2 SYGVKD. The CDR3 loop is CAISERTSGSSDTQYF. DNA for the CDR3: TGTGCCATCAGTGAGAGGACTAGCGGGAGTTCGGATACGCAGTATTTT.

This chain's CDR3 is CASSQADRGTQETQYF. The CDR3 region has the DNA TGTGCCAGCAGCCAAGCCGACCGCGGGACTCAAGAGACCCAGTACTTC. V gene TRBV4-2 combines with J gene TRBJ2-5; TRBD2 might be the D (6 bases). Trimming cost V 1 base and J 2 bases, with 14 bases left between them. The CDR3 is 16 amino acids. The germline gives CDR1 LGHNA, CDR2 YNFKEQ.

This chain uses TRBV4-1 with TRBJ2-3; TRBD2 matches 8 bases. This CDR3 has 16 amino acids. Germline CDR1 is MGHRA and CDR2 is YSYEKL. V gave up 1 base and J gave up 1 base; unmatched junction bases: 4. The CDR3 sequence is CASSQVLAGGTDTQYF. The CDR3 coding sequence is TGCGCCAGCAGCCAAGTGCTAGCGGGCGGCACAGATACGCAGTATTTT.

This clone was seen a handful of times. The CDR3 is CASPGGAPLETQYF. The CDR3 nucleotides read TGTGCCAGCCCGGGGGGGGCGCCGTTAGAGACCCAGTACTTC. The chain is built from TRBV2 and TRBJ2-5; 8 bases are shared with TRBD2. The CDR3 length is 14 residues. CDR1 and CDR2 from the germline V gene are SNHLY and FYNNEI. The trim removed 8 bases at V and 4 bases at J, leaving 9 bases unmatched.

A few counts support this clone. The chain recombines TRBV13 with TRBJ2-1; 8 nucleotides agree with TRBD1. Germline CDR1 reads PRHDT; CDR2 reads FYEKMQ (reference sequence). J gave up 1 base and V 4 bases, and 3 bases lay outside the gene matches. This CDR3 region has 15 residues. The CDR3 reads CASSSRQGSYNEQFF. The CDR3 bases are TGTGCCAGCAGCTCCCGACAGGGGTCCTACAATGAGCAGTTCTTC. The whole variable domain, filled in from reference TRBV13 and TRBJ2-1, reads AAGVIQSPRHLIKEKRETATLKCYPIPRHDTVYWYQQGPGQDPQFLISFYEKMQSDKGSIPDRFSAQQFSDYHSELNMSSLELGDSALYFCASSSRQGSYNEQFFGPGTRLTVL.

This rearrangement joins TRBV27 to TRBJ2-5, with 11 bases lining up with TRBD1. CDR1 and CDR2 (germline): MNHEY, SMNVEV (reference sequence). V shed 4 bases, J shed 2 bases, and the junction held 3 bases outside the gene matches. This CDR3 region has 15 residues. Written as DNA, the CDR3 is TGTGCCAGCAGTTGGACAGGGGGCTGGCAAGAGACCCAGTACTTC. Translated: CASSWTGGWQETQYF.

The chain carries TRBV4-1 and TRBJ1-4; no firm D call. The germline V gene encodes CDR1 MGHRA and CDR2 YSYEKL. This CDR3 region has 16 residues. V lost 4 bases, J lost 7 bases, and 19 bases lay in between. CDR3 sequence reads: CASSLLRSSRSEKLFF. The CDR3 coding sequence is TGCGCCAGCAGCCTTCTTCGGAGCTCGCGGAGTGAAAAACTGTTTTTT.

The genes are TRBV10-3 and TRBJ1-1; tentative D call: TRBD1 (5 bases). This CDR3 is 13 amino acids long. The V gene's germline CDR1 is ENHRY and CDR2 SYGVKD. V was pared by 10 bases and J by 6 bases, with 18 bases between. The CDR3 sequence is CATYGTGRAEAFF. CDR3 nucleotide sequence: TGTGCCACATATGGCACAGGTCGGGCTGAAGCTTTCTTT.

V is TRBV9 and J is TRBJ2-2; no reliable D call. Trimming removed 1 base from V and 8 bases from J, with 9 bases in between. The germline V gene encodes CDR1 SGDLS and CDR2 YYNGEE. The CDR3 has 13 residues. The CDR3 DNA is TGTGCCAGCAGCGTATGGCCCAATGGGGAGCTGTTTTTT. As protein: CASSVWPNGELFF. Complete variable domain (other parts from reference TRBV9 and TRBJ2-2): DSGVTQTPKHLITATGQRVTLRCSPRSGDLSVYWYQQSLDQGLQFLIQYYNGEERAKGNILERFSAQQFPDLHSELNLSSLELGDSALYFCASSVWPNGELFFGEGSRLTVL.

Here the CDR3 reads CATSRGTAKGGTQYF. CDR3 nucleotide sequence: TGTGCCACCAGCAGAGGGACAGCCAAGGGTGGTACGCAGTATTTT. The V and J genes are TRBV15 and TRBJ2-3; tentatively, D is TRBD1 (6 bases). The V gene's germline CDR1 is LNHNV and CDR2 YYDKDF (reference sequence). The CDR3 has 15 residues. Trimming pared 1 base from V and 8 bases from J, leaving 16 bases between.